This TCR beta chain comes out of a study of Ad26.COV2.S vaccination and SARS-CoV-2 variants. The method was immunoSEQ multiplex PCR; TCRdb's version includes in-frame clones alone and lacks a portion of them. The sample includes approximately 480,000 clones, roughly 87% of them seen just once. Broader study findings: Similar non-spike TCR breadth was observed in recipients of vaccine and of placebo. Post-vaccination spike-specific CD8+ and CD4+ T cell responses reportedly had substantial breadth. In TCR breadth and depth analyses, total T cell responses may have been underestimated.

Trimming removed 1 base from V and 0 bases from J, with 10 bases in between. The CDR3 sequence is 15 residues long. Germline-derived CDR1 and CDR2 are SEHNR and FQNEAQ (reference sequence). The treatment denotes: 15 to 20 received Ad26.COV2.S at low or high dose, single or two shots; several received placebo; per-sample allocation not given. Repertoires come from day 63 after the first vaccine or placebo injection. The study used a vaccine consisting of an Ad26 vector that expressed Wuhan-strain SARS-CoV-2 spike. This clone was counted a few times. Antigen: not known. This sequence was found in a person between 18 and 60 years old who received the Ad26.COV2.S COVID-19 vaccine or a placebo. The rearrangement joins TRBV7-9 to TRBJ2-7; maybe TRBD1 (6 bases). The source material was peripheral blood, sampled in a trial of Ad26.COV2.S vaccine versus placebo. CDR3 bases: TGTGCCAGCAGCTTAGAAGGACAGCTCTCCTACGAGCAGTACTTC. This translates into CASSLEGQLSYEQYF.